The 22 T cell receptor beta chains below all came from one sample that was sequenced in a study of blood T cell repertoires in COVID-19. The protocol was immunoSEQ multiplex PCR, while the TCRdb copy is restricted to in-frame clones and leaves out a portion. The sample includes about 140,000 clones, less than 90% of them seen just once. The sample comprised PBMCs or T cells enriched from blood (not recorded which). The receptors derive from a man aged 35 to 55 with acute COVID-19.

Here the CDR3 reads CATSMGGRPGDTQYF. The CDR3 coding sequence is TGTGCCACTTCGATGGGGGGGAGGCCCGGTGATACGCAGTATTTT. The chain links TRBV2 to TRBJ2-3; 7 bases line up with TRBD2. The germline V gene has CDR1 SNHLY and CDR2 FYNNEI. This CDR3 is built from 15 residues. Trimming removed 10 bases from V and 6 bases from J; junction bases left unmatched: 16. The full variable domain, in which reference TRBV2 and TRBJ2-3 provide the parts outside the CDR3, is EPEVTQTPSHQVTQMGQEVILRCVPISNHLYFYWYRQILGQKVEFLVSFYNNEISEKSEIFDDQFSVERPDGSNFTLKIRSTKLEDSAMYFCATSMGGRPGDTQYFGPGTRLTVL.

This clone was counted a single time. V usage is TRBV7-2 and J usage is TRBJ2-6, with D perhaps matching TRBD1 (6 bases). V lost 4 bases, J lost 0 bases, and 13 bases lay in between. The germline V gene encodes CDR1 SGHTA and CDR2 FQGNSA. This CDR3 contains 17 residues. CDR3 sequence reads: CASSSVTGPSGANVLTF. The CDR3 nucleotides are TGTGCCAGCAGCTCCGTGACAGGACCCTCTGGGGCCAACGTCCTGACTTTC.

As DNA, the CDR3 is TGTGCCAGCAGCCAAGATCTTGCTGATAGTTCTGAGCAGTTCTTC. This translates into CASSQDLADSSEQFF. The chain carries TRBV3-1 (or the pseudogene TRBV3-2) and TRBJ2-1; D remains ambiguous. This CDR3 spans 15 amino acids. CDR1 and CDR2 (germline): LGHDT, YNNKEL (reference sequence). Trimming removed 0 bases at V and 9 bases at J, with 15 bases between.

Only one count was recorded for this clone. The chain links TRBV9 to TRBJ2-5; TRBD2 is a possible D gene (6 bases). The V and J ends lost 0 bases and 1 base respectively, with 16 bases between them. CDR1 is SGDLS, CDR2 YYNGEE, per germline. The CDR3 length is 17 residues. The CDR3 region has the DNA TGTGCCAGCAGCGTAGGTAGGATAGGGGACTTCCAAGAGACCCAGTACTTC. Its protein product is CASSVGRIGDFQETQYF.

The gene calls are TRBV18 and TRBJ2-5, with TRBD1 matching 7 bases. Germline V gene lookup returns CDR1 KGHSH and CDR2 LQKENI. Trimming removed 3 bases from V and 0 bases from J; junction bases left unmatched: 4. The CDR3 runs 15 residues. The CDR3 is CASSPRTGHQETQYF. In DNA, the CDR3 is TGTGCCAGCTCACCTCGGACAGGCCACCAAGAGACCCAGTACTTC. The full variable domain, in which reference TRBV18 and TRBJ2-5 provide the parts outside the CDR3, is NAGVMQNPRHLVRRRGQEARLRCSPMKGHSHVYWYRQLPEEGLKFMVYLQKENIIDESGMPKERFSAEFPKEGPSILRIQQVVRGDSAAYFCASSPRTGHQETQYFGPGTRLLVL.

The genes are TRBV28 and TRBJ1-5, with D maybe TRBD1 (5 bases). Germline CDR1 MDHEN, CDR2 SYDVKM. The germline V and J ends were trimmed by 5 bases and 11 bases, with 7 bases remaining between them. The CDR3 consists of 10 residues. CDR3 amino acids: CASSKGSQHF. The CDR3, as DNA: TGTGCCAGCAGTAAGGGGTCCCAGCATTTT.

V gene TRBV7-2 combines with J gene TRBJ1-1; 9 bases are shared with TRBD1. The CDR3 is 16 amino acids. Germline V CDR1 and CDR2: SGHTA, FQGNSA. J lost 1 base, V lost 3 bases, and 6 bases had no gene match. The CDR3 region is CASSFQWDRENTEAFF. For the CDR3, the DNA is TGTGCCAGCAGCTTCCAATGGGACAGGGAGAACACTGAAGCTTTCTTT.

This chain uses TRBV5-1 with TRBJ2-7; no clear D gene. Trimming left V 0 bases short and J 2 bases short, with 9 bases between. From germline, CDR1 is SGHRS and CDR2 YFSETQ. CDR3 length: 14 residues. CDR3 nucleotide sequence: TGCGCCAGCAGCTTGGAGGCAGGCCCCTACGAGCAGTACTTC. It codes for CASSLEAGPYEQYF.

V usage is TRBV7-2 and J usage is TRBJ2-3; 9 nucleotides match TRBD2. V shed 6 bases and J 1 base; nucleotides not matched to a gene: 11. This CDR3 comprises 17 residues. The germline V gene encodes CDR1 SGHTA and CDR2 FQGNSA. The CDR3 reads CASRLLASGARTDTQYF. CDR3 sequence (DNA): TGTGCCAGCAGACTACTTGCTAGCGGGGCTCGCACAGATACGCAGTATTTT.

The chain employs TRBV27 and TRBJ2-7; 9 bases map to TRBD2. Germline V CDR1 and CDR2: MNHEY, SMNVEV (reference sequence). The CDR3 contains 15 residues. V gave up 5 bases and J gave up 5 bases; unmatched junction bases: 10. CDR3 protein: CASSPSGLAYDEQYF. The DNA for the CDR3 is TGTGCCAGCAGTCCATCGGGACTAGCCTATGACGAGCAGTACTTC.

V gene TRBV11-2 combines with J gene TRBJ2-7; D may be TRBD1 (5 bases). V lost 5 bases and J lost 2, with 13 bases in between. Germline V CDR1 and CDR2: SGHAT, FQNNGV. The CDR3 spans 14 residues. The CDR3 region has the DNA TGTGCCAGCAGCGCGACGGACACAGCCTACGAGCAGTACTTC. This gives the protein CASSATDTAYEQYF.

The rearrangement links TRBV10-3 to TRBJ1-5, with TRBD1 as a possible D gene (5 bases). This CDR3 has 19 amino acids. The germline V gene has CDR1 ENHRY and CDR2 SYGVKD. V was shortened by 3 bases and J by 0 bases, with 21 bases between the two germline ends. The chain's CDR3 is CAISEEYRIQGFSNQPQHF. The CDR3, as DNA: TGTGCCATCAGTGAAGAGTACCGCATCCAGGGCTTTAGCAATCAGCCCCAGCATTTT.

The rearrangement joins TRBV27 to TRBJ1-4; maybe TRBD1 (5 bases). V dropped 5 bases and J dropped 12 bases, with 28 bases sitting between them. Germline loops: CDR1 MNHEY, CDR2 SMNVEV (reference sequence). The CDR3 is 17 amino acids. Here the CDR3 reads CASSPAGVGKHRGQLFF. The CDR3 region has the DNA TGTGCCAGCAGTCCGGCGGGGGTCGGAAAACACCGCGGTCAACTGTTTTTT. Combining the CDR3 with reference TRBV27 and TRBJ1-4 gives the whole variable domain EAQVTQNPRYLITVTGKKLTVTCSQNMNHEYMSWYRQDPGLGLRQIYYSMNVEVTDKGDVPEGYKVSRKEKRNFPLILESPSPNQTSLYFCASSPAGVGKHRGQLFFGSGTQLSVL.

V gene TRBV5-1 combines with J gene TRBJ1-2, with D possibly being TRBD1 (5 bases). Trimming cost V 0 bases and J 8 bases, with 11 bases left between them. This CDR3 region has 13 residues. Germline loops: CDR1 SGHRS, CDR2 YFSETQ. The CDR3 loop reads CASSLVGGEGYTF. The DNA for the CDR3 is TGCGCCAGCAGCTTGGTTGGGGGGGAAGGCTACACCTTC.

The genes are TRBV20-1 and TRBJ2-1; D is perhaps TRBD2 (5 bases). This CDR3 region has 11 residues. The V and J ends lost 3 bases and 9 bases respectively, with 9 bases between them. Germline assignment: CDR1 DFQATT and CDR2 SNEGSKA (reference sequence). This CDR3 is CSARPEGEQFF. The CDR3 DNA is TGCAGTGCTAGGCCAGAGGGTGAGCAGTTCTTC.

V gene TRBV4-3 combines with J gene TRBJ2-3, with D possibly matching TRBD1 (5 bases). The CDR3 totals 15 residues. V lost 0 bases and J 0 bases, leaving 7 bases between the germline ends. Germline lookup yields CDR1 LGHNA and CDR2 YSLEER. CDR3 bases: TGCGCCAGCAGCCAAGAGGGGCGCAGCACAGATACGCAGTATTTT. It yields the protein CASSQEGRSTDTQYF.

This clone occurred a few times. Other DNA sequences in the same sample also yield this CDR3. As DNA, the CDR3 is TGTGCCAGCAGCTTAGGTCGGGGGGCGTACGAGCAGTACTTC. Protein product: CASSLGRGAYEQYF. The V call is TRBV7-2, the J call TRBJ2-7; a possible D gene is TRBD2 (7 bases). The CDR3 consists of 14 residues. The V end lost 1 base, the J end lost 4 bases, and 11 bases lay between the germline ends. CDR1 and CDR2 (germline): SGHTA, FQGNSA.

Written as DNA, the CDR3 is TGTGCCAGCCGCGAGCCGGGATCCAGCACTGAAGCTTTCTTT. This codes for CASREPGSSTEAFF. The V gene is TRBV7-9, the J gene TRBJ1-1; D is unresolved. Germline-derived CDR1 and CDR2 are SEHNR and FQNEAQ (reference sequence). V lost 8 bases and J 4 bases, leaving 17 bases between the germline ends. The length of the CDR3 is 14 residues.

This chain joins TRBV10-3 and TRBJ1-3, with 8 positions matching TRBD1. Unmatched junction bases numbered 5, after V lost 7 bases and J lost 3 bases. CDR3 length equals 14 residues. Germline-derived CDR1 and CDR2 are ENHRY and SYGVKD. The CDR3 nucleotides read TGTGCCATCAAGCAGGGGGCGGGTGGAAACACCATATATTTT. Protein product: CAIKQGAGGNTIYF.

The chain joins TRBV9 to TRBJ2-7; 8 nucleotides line up with TRBD2. This CDR3 region has 15 residues. CDR1 and CDR2 from the germline V gene are SGDLS and YYNGEE. V gave up 4 bases and J gave up 7 bases; unmatched junction bases: 13. The CDR3 loop is CASSPPPGLAGEQYF. In DNA, the CDR3 is TGTGCCAGCAGCCCCCCCCCGGGCTTAGCGGGAGAGCAGTACTTC.

This clone was detected a few times. The chain combines TRBV28 with TRBJ1-4; D might be TRBD1 (5 bases). Looked up from germline, CDR1 is MDHEN and CDR2 is SYDVKM. This CDR3 region has 12 residues. The V end lost 8 bases, the J end lost 5 bases, and 9 bases lay between the germline ends. The CDR3 spells CASGWGNEKLFF. For the CDR3, the DNA is TGTGCCAGCGGTTGGGGCAATGAAAAACTGTTTTTT.

V gene TRBV6-2 or TRBV6-3 combines with J gene TRBJ1-5; 9 nucleotides agree with TRBD1. Per germline, CDR1 MNHEY and CDR2 SVGEGT. V lost 6 bases to trimming and J lost 0 bases; unmatched junction nucleotides: 9. The CDR3 loop spans 17 amino acids. In DNA, the CDR3 is TGTGCCAGCAGCTCCGGGACAGGGTTCCCTAGCAATCAGCCCCAGCATTTT. This codes for CASSSGTGFPSNQPQHF.